The 18 T cell receptor beta chains reported below all come from one sample, sequenced in a study of blood T cell repertoires in COVID-19. Only in-frame clones appear in the TCRdb table, and some are missing; sequencing was by immunoSEQ multiplex PCR. The sample lists fewer than 250,000 clones, less than 85% occurring once. The sequenced material came from peripheral blood. The receptors come from a woman aged 45-65 years with acute or convalescent COVID-19.

This clone came up a few times. The chain uses TRBV19 and TRBJ1-5; 7 bases fit TRBD1. CDR3 length: 14 amino acids. Trimming removed 6 bases from V and 3 bases from J; junction bases left unmatched: 5. The germline gives CDR1 LNHDA, CDR2 SQIVND (reference sequence). The DNA for the CDR3 is TGTGCCAGTAGCGCGGGACAGATCAATCAGCCCCAGCATTTT. The encoded protein is CASSAGQINQPQHF.

The chain combines TRBV18 with TRBJ2-1, with 7 bases fitting TRBD2. CDR3 size: 16 residues. V trimming: 2 bases; J trimming: 9 bases; junction bases outside the gene matches: 13. Germline V gene data show CDR1 as KGHSH and CDR2 as LQKENI. The CDR3 sequence is CASSPNSGLVKSEQFF. The CDR3 region has the DNA TGTGCCAGCTCACCAAACAGCGGACTAGTAAAGAGTGAGCAGTTCTTC.

The genes are TRBV28 and TRBJ2-5; the match to TRBD2 covers 16 bases. V dropped 1 base and J dropped 9; count of bases not matched to a gene: 14. Germline V gives CDR1 MDHEN, CDR2 SYDVKM. The CDR3 spans 19 residues. The CDR3 DNA sequence: TGTGCCAGCAGTTTATTTGGGGGACTAGCGGGAGGGCCCGCTGGGTCCCAGTACTTC. It is translated as CASSLFGGLAGGPAGSQYF.

The chain links TRBV10-3 to TRBJ2-1, with 9 bases identical to TRBD2. Germline CDR1 ENHRY, CDR2 SYGVKD. Unmatched junction bases numbered 13, after V lost 6 bases and J lost 10 bases. The CDR3 extends over 15 amino acids. The CDR3 here is CAISKEERGAEEQFF. For the CDR3, the DNA is TGTGCCATCAGCAAGGAAGAGCGGGGGGCCGAGGAGCAGTTCTTC.

The rearrangement joins TRBV21-1 to TRBJ2-3; the table's D call, TRBD2, was not checked against the DNA. TRBV21-1 is annotated as a pseudogene. This CDR3 is 24 amino acids long. The CDR3 protein is CASRSWDSPKGLAGGTPSTDTQYF. CDR3 DNA sequence: TGTGCCAGCAGGAGCTGGGACTCCCCTAAAGGACTAGCGGGGGGTACTCCTAGCACAGATACGCAGTATTTT.

This clone was recorded at least ten times. The V gene is TRBV5-1, the J gene TRBJ2-1; D is perhaps TRBD1 (6 bases). The CDR3 contains 16 residues. V gave up 4 bases and J gave up 3 bases, with 17 bases separating them. Germline V lookup: CDR1 SGHRS, CDR2 YFSETQ. The CDR3: CASSPIIGGNYNEQFF. CDR3 nucleotide sequence: TGCGCCAGCAGCCCGATAATTGGGGGCAACTACAATGAGCAGTTCTTC.

This clone was seen a handful of times. The chain couples TRBV11-2 to TRBJ1-1; D perhaps matches TRBD1 (5 bases). CDR3 size: 16 residues. V was trimmed by 7 bases and J by 3 bases, leaving 21 bases between them. Per germline, CDR1 SGHAT and CDR2 FQNNGV. In DNA form, the CDR3 reads TGTGCCAGCACCCTCGGGGGGGGGTATGAGGACACTGAAGCTTTCTTT. It specifies CASTLGGGYEDTEAFF.

A single count supports this clone. The gene calls are TRBV5-4 and TRBJ2-7, with 8 nucleotides matching TRBD1. Per the germline V gene, CDR1 is SGHNT and CDR2 is YYREEE (reference sequence). Unmatched junction bases numbered 7, after V lost 4 bases and J lost 1 base. The CDR3 extends over 15 amino acids. In DNA, the CDR3 is TGTGCCAGCAGCCCGGGGACAGGTACTTCCTACGAGCAGTACTTC. Protein sequence: CASSPGTGTSYEQYF.

The rearrangement joins TRBV7-2 to TRBJ1-2; 10 nucleotides align to TRBD1. V shed 3 bases and J 5 bases; nucleotides not matched to a gene: 6. The CDR3 is made up of 15 amino acids. CDR1 and CDR2 from the germline V gene are SGHTA and FQGNSA. CDR3 in amino acids: CASSLNPGQGYGYTF. DNA of the CDR3: TGTGCCAGCAGCTTGAATCCGGGACAGGGGTATGGCTACACCTTC.

The CDR3 DNA is TGTGCCAGCAGTGGGACAGTCAACTATGGCTACACCTTC. This codes for CASSGTVNYGYTF. The chain combines TRBV2 with TRBJ1-2; a possible D gene is TRBD1 (6 bases). The CDR3 consists of 13 residues. The germline gives CDR1 SNHLY, CDR2 FYNNEI. Trimming stripped 4 bases from V and 2 bases from J, with 8 bases between.

The J gene is TRBJ1-1, the V gene TRBV4-1, with D unclear. The CDR3 is made up of 13 amino acids. The germline V and J ends were trimmed by 2 bases and 8 bases, with 12 bases remaining between them. Germline V gene lookup returns CDR1 MGHRA and CDR2 YSYEKL. CDR3 DNA sequence: TGCGCCAGCAGCCAATTCCAACATACCGAAGCTTTCTTT. It yields the protein CASSQFQHTEAFF.

The DNA of the CDR3 is TGTGCCAGCCAAGACAGGGGGCAAGGAAATGAGCAGTTCTTC. As protein: CASQDRGQGNEQFF. This chain joins TRBV2 and TRBJ2-1; 10 bases are a match to TRBD1. This CDR3 region has 14 residues. The J segment lost 7 bases and the V segment lost 8 bases, leaving 8 bases of the junction unmatched. Germline V gene lookup returns CDR1 SNHLY and CDR2 FYNNEI.

This chain uses TRBV5-4 with TRBJ2-2, with 8 bases identical to TRBD2. V shed 4 bases, J shed 0 bases, and the junction held 5 bases outside the gene matches. CDR3 size: 16 residues. The germline CDR1 and CDR2 sequences are SGHNT and YYREEE (reference sequence). The CDR3 nucleotides are TGTGCCAGCAGCCCTCGGGGGGGGGCGAACACCGGGGAGCTGTTTTTT. This codes for CASSPRGGANTGELFF.

J is TRBJ1-5 and V is TRBV7-2, with D uncertain. Trimming shortened V by 2 bases and J by 3 bases, and 11 bases separated the two germline ends. The germline V gene has CDR1 SGHTA and CDR2 FQGNSA. The CDR3 consists of 15 residues. The CDR3 sequence is CASSLTGSTNQPQHF. CDR3 DNA sequence: TGTGCCAGCAGCTTAACTGGTTCCACCAATCAGCCCCAGCATTTT.

The rearrangement links TRBV6-5 to TRBJ1-1, with D uncertain. The CDR3 sequence is 11 residues long. CDR1 and CDR2 (germline): MNHEY, SVGAGI. The chain's CDR3 is CVAGGDTEAFF. The CDR3, as DNA: TGTGTGGCAGGAGGTGACACTGAAGCTTTCTTT.

This chain joins TRBV12-3 or TRBV12-4 and TRBJ1-3; D is possibly TRBD1 (6 bases). The CDR3 is 13 amino acids. Trimming pared 9 bases from V and 1 base from J, leaving 10 bases between. In DNA form, the CDR3 reads TGTGCCAGGAGGGGGGGTTCTGGAAACACCATATATTTT. This gives the protein CARRGGSGNTIYF.

This clone was detected a few times. In the same sample, other DNA sequences code for this CDR3. The chain is built from TRBV14 and TRBJ2-6; 7 nucleotides agree with TRBD1. Germline CDR1 SGHDN, CDR2 FVKESK. With 4 bases clipped from V and 4 bases from J, the junction kept 4 bases outside the gene matches. This CDR3 has 15 amino acids. In DNA form, the CDR3 reads TGTGCCAGCAGCCCTGACAGGGAAGGGGCCAACGTCCTGACTTTC. Residues: CASSPDREGANVLTF.

This clone was recorded once. This chain links TRBV3-1 (or the pseudogene TRBV3-2) with TRBJ2-7; the D gene is possibly TRBD1 (7 bases). The CDR3 has 18 amino acids. Germline assignment: CDR1 LGHDT and CDR2 YNNKEL (reference sequence). V gave up 0 bases and J gave up 4 bases, with 22 bases separating them. CDR3 in DNA: TGTGCCAGCAGCCAAGAACGCTCACAGGGGATTAGCGGATACGAGCAGTACTTC. Amino acid sequence: CASSQERSQGISGYEQYF.